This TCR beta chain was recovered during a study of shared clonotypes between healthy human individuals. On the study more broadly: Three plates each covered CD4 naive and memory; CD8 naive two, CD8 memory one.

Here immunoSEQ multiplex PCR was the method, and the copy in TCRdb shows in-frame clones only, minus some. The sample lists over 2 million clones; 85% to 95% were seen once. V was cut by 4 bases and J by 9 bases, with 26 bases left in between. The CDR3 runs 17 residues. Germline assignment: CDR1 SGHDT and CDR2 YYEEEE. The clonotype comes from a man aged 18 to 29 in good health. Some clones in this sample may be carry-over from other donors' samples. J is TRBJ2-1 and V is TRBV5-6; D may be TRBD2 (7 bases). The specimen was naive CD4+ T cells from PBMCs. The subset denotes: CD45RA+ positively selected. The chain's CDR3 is CASSPLGGGAKSGEQFF. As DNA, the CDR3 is TGTGCCAGCAGCCCCTTGGGGGGGGGCGCAAAGTCGGGTGAGCAGTTCTTC.